What follows are 32 T cell receptor beta chains derived from one specimen sequenced in a study of T cells in Graves' hyperthyroidism and ophthalmopathy. TCR beta CDR3 region amplification was performed from RNA transcripts. Using the HTBI primer set, a first-round RT-PCR was run on the TCR CDR3. TCRdb processed the multiplex PCR reads anew with MiXCR; each CDR3 protein has one entry. Among a few hundred thousand distinct CDR3 sequences listed, around a sixth were seen once. The specimen sequenced was blood. Receptors were obtained from a woman in her thirties with Graves' hyperthyroidism.

In its sample, this clonotype was seen many times. The DNA for the CDR3 is TGTGCCAGCAGCCGGGACGGAGGAGGCCCTGAAGCTTTCTTT. The encoded protein is CASSRDGGGPEAFF. The V call is TRBV7-3, the J call TRBJ1-1, with D maybe TRBD1 (5 bases). Trimming removed 5 bases at V and 6 bases at J, with 16 bases between. CDR1 and CDR2 (germline): SGHTA, FQGTGA. This CDR3 has 14 amino acids.

The chain carries TRBV5-1 and TRBJ2-7, with D perhaps matching TRBD1 (7 bases). Per the germline V gene, CDR1 is SGHRS and CDR2 is YFSETQ. This CDR3 region has 16 residues. The V end lost 1 base, the J end lost 0 bases, and 14 bases lay between the germline ends. CDR3 nucleotides: TGCGCCAGCAGCTTGTCCCCCCAGGGGGGCTCCTACGAGCAGTACTTC. Protein product: CASSLSPQGGSYEQYF.

The CDR3 protein is CASSLSIGELFF. In nucleotides, the CDR3 is TGTGCCAGCAGCTTGTCTATCGGGGAGCTGTTTTTT. The chain recombines TRBV5-6 with TRBJ2-2; D is unclear. Trimming removed 1 base from V and 7 bases from J, with 5 bases in between. This CDR3 is 12 amino acids long. Looked up from germline, CDR1 is SGHDT and CDR2 is YYEEEE.

In its sample, this clonotype was seen many times. Possible read error: a much larger clone is one base away. The chain couples TRBV7-9 to TRBJ2-3, with D unclear. V lost 1 base and J lost 4, with 6 bases in between. The CDR3 extends over 13 amino acids. Germline V gene lookup returns CDR1 SEHNR and CDR2 FQNEAQ (reference sequence). The CDR3 loop reads CASSLDGADTQYF. The CDR3 nucleotides read TGTGCCAGCAGCTTAGATGGGGCAGATACGCAGTATTTT.

The chain has TRBV6-9 and TRBJ2-2; TRBD1 agrees at 9 bases. This CDR3 has 16 amino acids. Germline CDR1 and CDR2: MNHGY and SVAAGI. The J segment lost 5 bases and the V segment lost 3 bases, leaving 7 bases of the junction unmatched. The CDR3 sequence: CASSYGTGWSTGELFF. CDR3 coding DNA: TGTGCCAGCAGTTACGGGACAGGGTGGAGTACCGGGGAGCTGTTTTTT.

The chain recombines TRBV12-3 or TRBV12-4 with TRBJ1-5; D not resolved. V was trimmed by 7 bases and J by 6 bases, leaving 10 bases between them. This CDR3 has 12 amino acids. The CDR3 region is CASKILGQPQHF. The CDR3 coding sequence is TGTGCCAGCAAAATCTTAGGTCAGCCCCAGCATTTT.

This clonotype was counted ten times or more. V is TRBV7-9 and J is TRBJ2-1; 7 bases match TRBD2. This CDR3 comprises 13 residues. From germline, CDR1 is SEHNR and CDR2 FQNEAQ (reference sequence). Trimming took 5 bases from V and 7 from J; bases not matched to a gene: 5. The CDR3 loop reads CASSVAAGNEQFF. In DNA, the CDR3 is TGTGCCAGCAGCGTGGCAGCGGGAAATGAGCAGTTCTTC.

This clonotype was counted only a few times. The chain uses TRBV7-9 and TRBJ2-7, with unresolved D. From germline, CDR1 is SEHNR and CDR2 FQNEAQ (reference sequence). Trimming pared 2 bases from V and 2 bases from J, leaving 10 bases between. The CDR3 length is 14 residues. The CDR3 is CASSLNGIAYEQYF. CDR3 sequence (DNA): TGTGCCAGCAGCTTAAACGGAATCGCCTACGAGCAGTACTTC.

A few counts support this clonotype. The chain joins TRBV15 to TRBJ2-6; D may correspond to TRBD1 or TRBD2 (5 bases each). Germline V lookup: CDR1 LNHNV, CDR2 YYDKDF (reference sequence). V lost 6 bases, J lost 3 bases, and 12 bases lay in between. CDR3 length: 15 amino acids. CDR3 residues: CATSFWGSGANVLTF. The CDR3 nucleotides are TGTGCCACCAGTTTCTGGGGGAGTGGGGCCAACGTCCTGACTTTC.

At least ten counts were recorded for this clonotype. V usage is TRBV11-2 and J usage is TRBJ2-5; 11 positions match TRBD2. The CDR3 runs 15 residues. Germline V lookup: CDR1 SGHAT, CDR2 FQNNGV. V lost 5 bases and J lost 1; bases outside the gene matches: 3. CDR3 DNA sequence: TGTGCCAGCAGCCCCGGGACTAGCGGCCAAGAGACCCAGTACTTC. This translates into CASSPGTSGQETQYF.

This clonotype was detected only once. This chain uses TRBV28 with TRBJ2-3; TRBD2 matches 12 bases. The CDR3 loop spans 16 amino acids. Germline CDR1 and CDR2: MDHEN and SYDVKM. J gave up 5 bases and V 5 bases, and 8 bases lay outside the gene matches. CDR3 DNA sequence: TGTGCCAGCAGTCCTTCGACTAGCGGGAGCGGAGATACGCAGTATTTT. Amino acid sequence: CASSPSTSGSGDTQYF.

The chain uses TRBV5-4 and TRBJ2-1, with 7 bases aligning to TRBD1. With V trimmed by 2 bases and J by 7 bases, 12 bases remained unmatched. Looked up from germline, CDR1 is SGHNT and CDR2 is YYREEE (reference sequence). The length of the CDR3 is 16 residues. The CDR3 loop is CASSFPGEQGLNEQFF. The CDR3 DNA is TGTGCCAGCAGCTTCCCCGGAGAACAGGGGTTGAATGAGCAGTTCTTC.

A note on this clonotype: Its ends do not fully match the called genes, so a read error is possible. V and J are TRBV5-1 and TRBJ2-7; 12 positions agree with TRBD1. Germline V gene data show CDR1 as SGHRS and CDR2 as YFSETQ. CDR3 length equals 14 residues. The CDR3, as DNA: TGTGCCAGCAGCGCCTGGGACAGGGGGCCCGAGCAGTACTTC. This sequence encodes CASSAWDRGPEQYF.

The chain links TRBV29-1 to TRBJ2-1, with D perhaps given as TRBD1 or TRBD2 (5 bases each). CDR1 and CDR2 from the germline V gene are SQVTM and ANQGSEA. This CDR3 region has 13 residues. V was pared by 3 bases and J by 11 bases, with 17 bases between. This CDR3 is CSVDRGRLGKQFF. DNA for the CDR3: TGCAGCGTTGATCGGGGACGCCTGGGTAAGCAGTTCTTC.

This clonotype was counted at least ten times. J is TRBJ1-2 and V is TRBV15; no clear D gene. CDR1 and CDR2 from the germline V gene are LNHNV and YYDKDF (reference sequence). V lost 0 bases and J lost 4, with 12 bases in between. This CDR3 is 15 amino acids long. CDR3: CATSRDYGGPYGYTF. The CDR3 DNA sequence: TGTGCCACCAGCAGAGATTACGGCGGACCCTATGGCTACACCTTC. The whole variable domain, remainder taken from reference TRBV15 and TRBJ1-2, is DAMVIQNPRYQVTQFGKPVTLSCSQTLNHNVMYWYQQKSSQAPKLLFHYYDKDFNNEADTPDNFQSRRPNTSFCFLDIRSPGLGDTAMYLCATSRDYGGPYGYTFGSGTRLTVV.

The CDR3 DNA sequence: TGTGCCAGCAGTTTTAGAGCCGGGACTAGCGGGAGGGTGGCCCCAGATACGCAGTATTTT. This gives the protein CASSFRAGTSGRVAPDTQYF. This chain links TRBV27 with TRBJ2-3; 16 bases match TRBD2. The CDR3 runs to 20 residues. With V trimmed by 3 bases and J by 4 bases, 13 bases remained unmatched. CDR1 and CDR2 (germline): MNHEY, SMNVEV (reference sequence).

Details on this clonotype: A junction end diverges from the germline sequence, so it may reflect a read error. The gene calls are TRBV29-1 and TRBJ2-1, with D tentatively TRBD2 (5 bases). This CDR3 spans 12 amino acids. Germline V gene sequence: CDR1 SQVTM, CDR2 ANQGSEA. This CDR3 is CGVERESNEQFF. The CDR3 DNA follows: TGCGGCGTTGAACGGGAAAGCAATGAGCAGTTCTTC.

There are many counts of this clonotype. Sequence at one end of the junction differs from germline and may be a read error. This chain links TRBV20-1 with TRBJ2-1, with 7 bases aligning to TRBD2. This CDR3 has 15 amino acids. Looked up from germline, CDR1 is DFQATT and CDR2 is SNEGSKA (reference sequence). CDR3 region: CSASYVRLAYNGQFF. The CDR3 nucleotides are TGCAGTGCTAGTTATGTTAGACTAGCCTACAATGGGCAGTTCTTC.

Many counts were recorded for this clonotype. The rearrangement joins TRBV11-2 to TRBJ2-2, with D hard to call. The CDR3 extends over 16 amino acids. Trimming took 1 base from V and 1 from J, leaving 10 bases between them. Germline assignment: CDR1 SGHAT and CDR2 FQNNGV. The CDR3 DNA sequence: TGTGCCAGCAGCTTAGGTACGACGTTGAACACCGGGGAGCTGTTTTTT. It encodes CASSLGTTLNTGELFF.

This rearrangement joins TRBV7-7 to TRBJ2-2; D unclear. The germline CDR1 and CDR2 sequences are SSHAT and FNYEAQ (reference sequence). The CDR3 runs 12 residues. The CDR3 reads CASLGYTGELFF. CDR3 nucleotide sequence: TGTGCTAGCCTTGGCTACACCGGGGAGCTGTTTTTT.

This clonotype was seen many times. The chain links TRBV24-1 to TRBJ1-5; TRBD1 is a possible D gene (5 bases). Germline CDR1 is KGHDR and CDR2 is SFDVKD. With 7 bases removed from V and 2 bases from J, the gap between germline ends came to 8 bases. The CDR3 loop spans 13 amino acids. CDR3 in amino acids: CATSWGGNQPQHF. CDR3 sequence (DNA): TGTGCCACCAGCTGGGGGGGCAATCAGCCCCAGCATTTT.

The V and J genes are TRBV5-8 and TRBJ2-7; 10 bases line up with TRBD2. This CDR3 is 18 amino acids long. Germline loops: CDR1 SGHTS, CDR2 YDEGEE. Trimming removed 4 bases from V and 0 bases from J; junction bases left unmatched: 13. CDR3 loop: CASSNGGLAGDSSYEQYF. In nucleotides, the CDR3 is TGTGCCAGCAGCAACGGAGGCCTAGCGGGGGACAGCTCCTACGAGCAGTACTTC.

This clonotype was recorded many times. V gene TRBV27 combines with J gene TRBJ1-1, with D hard to call. CDR1 and CDR2 (germline): MNHEY, SMNVEV (reference sequence). Trimming stripped 8 bases from V and 2 bases from J, with 33 bases between. The length of the CDR3 is 20 residues. CDR3 DNA: TGTGCCAGCGTACACTCTACACCACAGACGGGAGCGGGCCAAAACACTGAAGCTTTCTTT. Translating gives CASVHSTPQTGAGQNTEAFF.

The table lists this clonotype with many counts. V usage is TRBV29-1 and J usage is TRBJ2-7; perhaps TRBD2 as D (6 bases). The V gene lost 6 bases and the J gene lost 2 bases, with 11 bases spanning the gap. The CDR3 runs 12 residues. The germline V gene encodes CDR1 SQVTM and CDR2 ANQGSEA. CDR3 DNA sequence: TGCAGCGTGGACTATCTTACCTACGAGCAGTACTTC. As protein: CSVDYLTYEQYF.

This sequence joins TRBV27 and TRBJ2-3; 15 nucleotides line up with TRBD2. Trimming cost V 4 bases and J 7 bases; bases outside gene matches: 3. Germline-derived CDR1 and CDR2 are MNHEY and SMNVEV (reference sequence). CDR3 length: 15 amino acids. The CDR3 bases are TGTGCCAGCAGTTCGGGACTAGCGGGAGGACATACGCAGTATTTT. The encoded protein is CASSSGLAGGHTQYF.

This clonotype was seen ten or more times. The chain joins TRBV12-3 or TRBV12-4 to TRBJ2-1, with TRBD2 identical over 16 bases. V dropped 3 bases and J dropped 8; count of bases not matched to a gene: 1. CDR3 size: 15 residues. The CDR3 DNA follows: TGTGCCAGCAGTTTCGGGACTAGCGGGAGGGATGAGCAGTTCTTC. Its protein product is CASSFGTSGRDEQFF.

The rearrangement links TRBV29-1 to TRBJ2-4; TRBD2 might be the D (6 bases). CDR3 length: 13 amino acids. CDR1 and CDR2 from the germline V gene are SQVTM and ANQGSEA. V lost 4 bases and J lost 8, with 15 bases in between. For the CDR3, the DNA is TGCAGCGTTGGCTACGGGAGATCGGACATTCAGTACTTC. This encodes CSVGYGRSDIQYF.

This clonotype was observed many times. This rearrangement joins TRBV11-2 to TRBJ2-5, with a possible D match to TRBD1 (7 bases). The CDR3 is made up of 17 amino acids. V shed 5 bases and J shed 2 bases, with 21 bases lying between them. Germline lookup yields CDR1 SGHAT and CDR2 FQNNGV. The CDR3 loop reads CASSELTGARGQETQYF. In nucleotides, the CDR3 is TGTGCCAGCAGCGAACTTACAGGGGCGCGGGGTCAAGAGACCCAGTACTTC. Full variable domain (missing parts from reference TRBV11-2 and TRBJ2-5): EAGVAQSPRYKIIEKRQSVAFWCNPISGHATLYWYQQILGQGPKLLIQFQNNGVVDDSQLPKDRFSAERLKGVDSTLKIQPAKLEDSAVYLCASSELTGARGQETQYFGPGTRLLVL.

The sample holds many counts of this clonotype. DNA for the CDR3: TGTGCCAGCAGTTTGACAGGGGGTCTTAGATACGAGCAGTACTTC. Encoded protein: CASSLTGGLRYEQYF. This chain uses TRBV27 with TRBJ2-7; 9 positions agree with TRBD1. After removal of 3 bases from V and 4 bases from J, the junction contained 7 bases not matched to a gene. Germline V gives CDR1 MNHEY, CDR2 SMNVEV (reference sequence). The CDR3 length is 15 residues.

This clonotype was observed many times. This chain joins TRBV29-1 and TRBJ2-7; 8 bases align to TRBD2. Germline CDR1 and CDR2: SQVTM and ANQGSEA. V was pared by 0 bases and J by 2 bases, with 9 bases of the junction left unmatched. There are 16 residues in the CDR3. The CDR3 DNA sequence: TGCAGCGTTGAAGATAGGACCGGGACTAGGGCCTACGAGCAGTACTTC. Translating gives CSVEDRTGTRAYEQYF.

This clonotype has ten or more counts. DNA of the CDR3: TGTGCCAGCACCCTTGGGAGGAGGTTGAGCAATCAGCCCCAGCATTTT. The encoded protein is CASTLGRRLSNQPQHF. V usage is TRBV2 and J usage is TRBJ1-5; no definite D call. V lost 7 bases to trimming and J lost 1 base, with 17 bases between them. The CDR3 totals 16 residues. Germline assignment: CDR1 SNHLY and CDR2 FYNNEI.

This clonotype has just a few counts. The chain carries TRBV19 and TRBJ1-6; TRBD1 might be the D (5 bases). V gave up 7 bases and J gave up 7 bases, with 14 bases separating them. The CDR3 is 14 residues long. Germline V lookup: CDR1 LNHDA, CDR2 SQIVND (reference sequence). This CDR3 reads CASKAGQVNSPLHF. In nucleotides, the CDR3 is TGTGCCAGTAAAGCAGGGCAGGTGAATTCACCCCTCCACTTT.